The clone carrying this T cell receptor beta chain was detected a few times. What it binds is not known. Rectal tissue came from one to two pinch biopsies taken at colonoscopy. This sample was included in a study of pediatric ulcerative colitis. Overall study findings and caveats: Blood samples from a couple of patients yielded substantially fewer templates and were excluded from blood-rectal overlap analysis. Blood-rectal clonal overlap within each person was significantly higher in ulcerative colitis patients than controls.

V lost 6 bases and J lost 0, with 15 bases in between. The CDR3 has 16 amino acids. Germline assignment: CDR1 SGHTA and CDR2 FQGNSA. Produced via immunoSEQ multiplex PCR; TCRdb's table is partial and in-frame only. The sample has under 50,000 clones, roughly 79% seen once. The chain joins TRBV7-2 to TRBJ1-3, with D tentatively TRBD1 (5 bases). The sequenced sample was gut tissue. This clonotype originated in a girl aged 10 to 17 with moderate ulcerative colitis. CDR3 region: CASSSFRAASGNTIYF. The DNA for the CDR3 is TGTGCCAGCAGTTCCTTCAGGGCCGCCTCTGGAAACACCATATATTTT.